The TCR beta chain under discussion was sequenced for a study of T cell changes during pregnancy in multiple sclerosis (dated by TCRdb to about 2019). As for the study more broadly: In women with multiple sclerosis, the researchers looked at how the T cell repertoire shifted as pregnancy progressed.

About this clone itself: This clone's antigen is unknown. Within one base of it there is no much larger clone, and no base qualities were kept.

Preparation of the library involved the immunoSEQ multiplex PCR assay. TCRdb provides this immuneACCESS table in a form limited to in-frame rearrangements. Some clones are lacking; in checked studies, under half of them reflect an unresolved V gene, and why the rest are absent is not known. For this sample the table gives approximately 79,000 clones, of which about 92% were detected only once. The top ten constitute around 0.2% of the sample. From the germline V gene, CDR1 is SGHDN and CDR2 is FVKESK. V loses 7 bases at its end and J loses 2 bases; junction bases beyond the gene matches: 6. From cysteine to phenylalanine, the CDR3 is 15 amino acids long. The retained sequence is limited to the CDR3, 45 bases, with the frame set at the first base.

This receptor chain uses TRBV14 and TRBJ2-3, with 10 central nucleotides matching TRBD2. This material consisted of CD4+ T cells from peripheral blood mononuclear cells, taken before pregnancy. This clonotype originated in a female donor with multiple sclerosis, enrolled in a pregnancy study. DNA sequence: TGTGCCAGCACCGCCCTAGCGGGAGACACAGATACGCAGTATTTT. The translation is CASTALAGDTDTQYF.